There are many counts of the clone carrying this T cell receptor beta chain. The antigen is unknown. The cDNA had a unique molecular identifier and a template-switch universal primer site. MiXCR was run by TCRdb on the 5' RACE reads, yielding one entry per CDR3 protein. The data show 200,000 to 250,000 distinct CDR3 sequences, approximately 7% seen once. These data belong to a study of identical twins. Whole-study results and caveats: Out-of-frame alpha sequences common to twins were enriched for low generation probability. Compared with models, monozygotic twins showed more out-of-frame TCR alpha sharing.

Germline V gene sequence: CDR1 DFQATT, CDR2 SNEGSKA (reference sequence). The CDR3 has 14 residues. Trimming took 0 bases from V and 2 from J, leaving 11 bases between them. In addition, the sample was reused for a study of yellow fever vaccine responses in identical twins. In that study: Reports say the vaccine T cell response in twins looked partly convergent and partly personalized.

The chain employs TRBV20-1 and TRBJ2-7; D gene uncertain. This sequence originates from a young woman in good health. Sequencing was carried out using memory (CD45RO+) T cells sorted from blood. The CDR3 loop is CSARDGDRAYEQYV. CDR3 DNA sequence: TGCAGTGCTAGAGATGGCGACCGAGCCTACGAGCAGTACGTC.